This T cell receptor (beta chain) was sequenced for a study of blood T cell repertoires in COVID-19. CDR3 length: 16 amino acids. The germline gives CDR1 MDHEN, CDR2 SYDVKM. With 7 bases removed from V and 1 base from J, the gap between germline ends came to 16 bases. Repertoires were generated with immunoSEQ multiplex PCR, while TCRdb's copy carries only in-frame clones and drops some. The sample shows about 360,000 clones, about 88% of them seen only once. Sequences were obtained from peripheral blood. The V gene is TRBV28, the J gene TRBJ2-2; D remains ambiguous. This sequence originates from a human donor in a cohort sampled during active COVID-19. DNA of the CDR3: TGTGCCAGCAATTCGCCCCACATAAGGAACACCGGGGAGCTGTTTTTT. Its translation is CASNSPHIRNTGELFF.